This TCR beta chain is drawn from a study of blood T cells in healthy people across ages. Regarding the study as a whole: TCR beta diversity per million T cells fell roughly linearly with age.

Through a sample-barcoded 5' primer and a J-beta primer mix, a second PCR was run for roughly 6 to 12 cycles. Tagging of each cDNA molecule was performed by a template-switch adaptor with 12 random nucleotides. Using its own MiXCR run on the 5' RACE reads, TCRdb lists one record per CDR3 protein. The sample includes some 920,000 distinct CDR3 sequences, about 53% seen only once; the top ten take roughly a fifth. V was cut by 3 bases and J by 2 bases, with 14 bases left in between. The CDR3 runs to 15 residues. Germline lookup yields CDR1 ENHRY and CDR2 SYGVKD. This clonotype occurred a few times. Its antigen is unknown.

This clonotype was sampled from a woman aged 55-69 years in good health. The sequencing sample was made of blood. The chain carries TRBV10-3 and TRBJ2-7; D tentatively reads TRBD1 or TRBD2 (5 bases each). CDR3 bases: TGTGCCATCAGTGACCCCGGGACGTATACCTACGAGCAGTACTTC. Translated, it gives CAISDPGTYTYEQYF.